What follows are 28 T cell receptor beta chains derived from one specimen sequenced in a study of blood T cell repertoires in COVID-19. The protocol was immunoSEQ multiplex PCR, while the TCRdb copy is restricted to in-frame clones and leaves out a portion. Among 150,000 to 200,000 clones listed, 82% were seen once. Source material: peripheral blood. Receptor source: an older woman with acute or convalescent COVID-19.

The J gene is TRBJ1-1, the V gene TRBV3-1 (or the pseudogene TRBV3-2), with D possibly matching TRBD1 (5 bases). Trimming stripped 3 bases from V and 5 bases from J, with 13 bases between. The germline CDR1 and CDR2 sequences are LGHDT and YNNKEL (reference sequence). The CDR3 covers 14 residues. For the CDR3, the DNA is TGTGCCAGCAGCCAGGGGGAGGGAAGGACTGAAGCTTTCTTT. Translation gives CASSQGEGRTEAFF.

This chain joins TRBV19 and TRBJ2-5; D possibly corresponds to TRBD2 (5 bases). This CDR3 contains 14 residues. Germline CDR1 and CDR2: LNHDA and SQIVND (reference sequence). Deletions cut 5 bases from V and 1 base from J, with 11 bases between. The CDR3 spells CASSPGAAQETQYF. The CDR3 DNA reads as TGTGCCAGTAGTCCCGGAGCGGCCCAAGAGACCCAGTACTTC.

Only a few counts were recorded for this clone. The rearrangement uses TRBV29-1 and TRBJ2-7; 7 nucleotides align to TRBD1. J gave up 3 bases and V 7 bases, and 9 bases lay outside the gene matches. This CDR3 comprises 13 residues. The germline gives CDR1 SQVTM, CDR2 ANQGSEA. The CDR3 sequence: CSGTGALDYEQYF. CDR3 nucleotides: TGCAGCGGCACAGGGGCATTGGACTACGAGCAGTACTTC.

The genes are TRBV5-4 and TRBJ1-2; D may be TRBD1 (6 bases). The CDR3 sequence is 16 residues long. Trimming took off 4 bases at V and 7 bases at J, with 23 bases between the two ends. CDR1 and CDR2 from the germline V gene are SGHNT and YYREEE (reference sequence). DNA of the CDR3: TGTGCCAGCAGCCCTACGGGGGGCAGTTCCTTAACTGGCTACACCTTC. It codes for CASSPTGGSSLTGYTF.

The genes are TRBV28 and TRBJ1-1; TRBD1 is a possible D gene (6 bases). Germline values: CDR1 MDHEN, CDR2 SYDVKM. V shed 2 bases and J shed 5 bases, with 21 bases lying between them. The CDR3 extends over 17 amino acids. CDR3 nucleotides: TGTGCCAGCAGTTTAAGTTATACAGGGCAAACCACGACTGAAGCTTTCTTT. It codes for CASSLSYTGQTTTEAFF.

The chain links TRBV11-3 to TRBJ2-1, with 7 positions matching TRBD1. The trim removed 5 bases at V and 2 bases at J, leaving 6 bases unmatched. This CDR3 contains 15 residues. Germline V gives CDR1 SGHNT, CDR2 YENEEA. The DNA of the CDR3 is TGTGCCAGCAGCACCGGGACAGTCCCCTACAATGAGCAGTTCTTC. Translated: CASSTGTVPYNEQFF.

J is TRBJ2-3 and V is TRBV15; the D gene is possibly TRBD2 (6 bases). Germline CDR1 is LNHNV and CDR2 is YYDKDF (reference sequence). The CDR3 runs to 16 residues. The ends were cut back, 3 bases at V and 3 bases at J, with 16 bases in the middle. CDR3 loop: CATSRVRARGTDTQYF. CDR3 DNA sequence: TGTGCCACCAGCAGGGTCCGGGCTCGGGGGACAGATACGCAGTATTTT.

The chain couples TRBV19 to TRBJ1-2, with 7 bases matching TRBD1. The germline V gene encodes CDR1 LNHDA and CDR2 SQIVND (reference sequence). The CDR3 has 14 residues. The J segment lost 3 bases and the V segment lost 3 bases, leaving 4 bases of the junction unmatched. CDR3 residues: CASSIWQGDYGYTF. The CDR3 DNA reads TGTGCCAGTAGTATCTGGCAGGGGGACTATGGCTACACCTTC.

The rearrangement links TRBV6-5 to TRBJ1-1; TRBD1 agrees at 8 bases. Trimming took 2 bases from V and 1 from J; bases not matched to a gene: 3. There are 15 residues in the CDR3. Looked up from germline, CDR1 is MNHEY and CDR2 is SVGAGI. CDR3 coding DNA: TGTGCCAGCAGTTACCTCGGACAGGGGAACACTGAAGCTTTCTTT. Its translation is CASSYLGQGNTEAFF.

The chain carries TRBV19 and TRBJ1-5, with 7 bases fitting TRBD1. After removal of 5 bases from V and 2 bases from J, the junction contained 6 bases not matched to a gene. The CDR3 runs to 15 residues. Germline CDR1 and CDR2: LNHDA and SQIVND (reference sequence). CDR3 coding DNA: TGTGCCAGTAGTGAACAGGGGTTTGGCAATCAGCCCCAGCATTTT. This gives the protein CASSEQGFGNQPQHF.

The chain joins TRBV18 to TRBJ1-6; D is undetermined. The CDR3 contains 17 residues. CDR1 and CDR2 (germline): KGHSH, LQKENI. V was cut by 1 base and J by 2 bases, with 12 bases left in between. The CDR3 loop is CASSPQRAGAYNSPLHF. DNA of the CDR3: TGTGCCAGCTCACCACAGCGGGCCGGCGCCTATAATTCACCCCTCCACTTT.

The rearrangement links TRBV10-3 to TRBJ1-1, with 10 bases lining up with TRBD1. Germline V gives CDR1 ENHRY, CDR2 SYGVKD. The CDR3 consists of 14 residues. Trimming at V came to 8 bases and at J to 4 bases, leaving 7 bases not matched to a gene. Here the CDR3 DNA reads TGTGCCATCTCCGGGACAGGGGATGTCACTGAAGCTTTCTTT. The encoded protein is CAISGTGDVTEAFF.

The chain has TRBV9 and TRBJ2-2; TRBD2 aligns across 9 bases. This CDR3 comprises 16 residues. In germline, CDR1 is SGDLS, CDR2 YYNGEE. Losses at the gene ends were 1 base for V and 4 bases for J; bases not matched to a gene: 5. CDR3 nucleotide sequence: TGTGCCAGCAGCGTAAGAAGCGGGGGGCGCACCGGGGAGCTGTTTTTT. Residues: CASSVRSGGRTGELFF.

This clone was detected only once. The chain couples TRBV28 to TRBJ1-1, with TRBD1 matching over 7 bases. The junction had 8 bases not matched to a gene; V was cut back by 6 bases and J by 1 base. Germline CDR1 MDHEN, CDR2 SYDVKM. The CDR3 has 15 residues. In nucleotides, the CDR3 is TGTGCCAGCAGACGTAGACAGGGTCGGAACACTGAAGCTTTCTTT. It yields the protein CASRRRQGRNTEAFF. The complete variable domain, with remaining parts taken from reference TRBV28 and TRBJ1-1, reads DVKVTQSSRYLVKRTGEKVFLECVQDMDHENMFWYRQDPGLGLRLIYFSYDVKMKEKGDIPEGYSVSREKKERFSLILESASTNQTSMYLCASRRRQGRNTEAFFGQGTRLTVV.

The rearrangement uses TRBV18 and TRBJ2-5, with TRBD2 as a possible D gene (5 bases). Germline V gene data show CDR1 as KGHSH and CDR2 as LQKENI. The length of the CDR3 is 13 residues. The V gene lost 3 bases and the J gene lost 5 bases, with 10 bases spanning the gap. The CDR3 bases are TGTGCCAGCTCACCCGGGATACGGGAGACCCAGTACTTC. This translates into CASSPGIRETQYF.

The genes are TRBV6-2 or TRBV6-3 and TRBJ2-3, with D possibly being TRBD1 (6 bases). V lost 4 bases and J 2 bases, leaving 13 bases between the germline ends. The CDR3 has 15 residues. Germline-derived CDR1 and CDR2 are MNHEY and SVGEGT. The CDR3: CASSLGAPNTDTQYF. In DNA, the CDR3 is TGTGCCAGCAGTTTGGGGGCCCCTAACACAGATACGCAGTATTTT.

The chain recombines TRBV9 with TRBJ2-5, with TRBD1 matching over 8 bases. This CDR3 is 16 amino acids long. CDR1 and CDR2 (germline): SGDLS, YYNGEE. With V trimmed by 0 bases and J by 4 bases, 8 bases remained unmatched. The CDR3 here is CASSVGTGGFGETQYF. DNA of the CDR3: TGTGCCAGCAGCGTAGGTACAGGGGGGTTTGGAGAGACCCAGTACTTC.

V is TRBV6-2 or TRBV6-3 and J is TRBJ2-7, with D possibly TRBD2 on 6 matching bases. The V end was cut by 1 base, the J end by 3 bases, with 10 bases between. Germline V gene lookup returns CDR1 MNHEY and CDR2 SVGEGT. This CDR3 contains 14 residues. The CDR3 nucleotides read TGTGCCAGCAGTTACTTACTAGCCCACTACGAGCAGTACTTC. Translation: CASSYLLAHYEQYF.

The chain is built from TRBV18 and TRBJ2-4; possibly TRBD1 for D (6 bases). CDR3 length: 17 amino acids. The V gene lost 4 bases and the J gene lost 2 bases, with 18 bases spanning the gap. CDR1 is KGHSH, CDR2 LQKENI, per germline. The DNA for the CDR3 is TGTGCCAGCTCACAGTTTGGGGGCCAAGGTTCCAAAAACATTCAGTACTTC. Protein product: CASSQFGGQGSKNIQYF.

The chain uses TRBV14 and TRBJ2-3; D is unresolved. The length of the CDR3 is 11 residues. CDR1 and CDR2 (germline): SGHDN, FVKESK. V dropped 5 bases and J dropped 4 bases, with 4 bases sitting between them. The CDR3 region has the DNA TGTGCCAGCAGCGTCGCAGATACGCAGTATTTT. It codes for CASSVADTQYF.

The J gene is TRBJ2-7, the V gene TRBV27; unclear D gene. The V and J ends lost 3 bases and 2 bases respectively, with 11 bases between them. CDR1 MNHEY and CDR2 SMNVEV come from the germline V gene (reference sequence). This CDR3 has 14 residues. CDR3 protein: CASSFGFGAYEQYF. DNA for the CDR3: TGTGCCAGCAGTTTCGGGTTTGGAGCCTACGAGCAGTACTTC.

This chain connects TRBV3-1 (or the pseudogene TRBV3-2) to TRBJ2-2; 7 bases are shared with TRBD2. The CDR3 loop spans 17 amino acids. Germline V CDR1 and CDR2: LGHDT, YNNKEL (reference sequence). The ends lost 0 bases at V and 3 bases at J; junction bases unmatched: 7. The CDR3 nucleotides are TGTGCCAGCAGCCAAGATCGACTAGCTGAAGACACCGGGGAGCTGTTTTTT. This codes for CASSQDRLAEDTGELFF.

Written as DNA, the CDR3 is TGTGCCAGCAGTCTTGCGGGACCGTTCTACAATGAGCAGTTCTTC. Translated: CASSLAGPFYNEQFF. This chain uses TRBV28 with TRBJ2-1, with a weak D call TRBD2 (6 bases). The CDR3 loop spans 15 amino acids. The germline CDR1 and CDR2 sequences are MDHEN and SYDVKM. Trimming took off 5 bases at V and 3 bases at J, with 14 bases between the two ends. The full variable domain, rest sourced from reference TRBV28 and TRBJ2-1, is DVKVTQSSRYLVKRTGEKVFLECVQDMDHENMFWYRQDPGLGLRLIYFSYDVKMKEKGDIPEGYSVSREKKERFSLILESASTNQTSMYLCASSLAGPFYNEQFFGPGTRLTVL.

Notes on this clone: The identical CDR3 is also encoded by other nucleotide sequences in the sample. The V call is TRBV5-1, the J call TRBJ2-6; D is unclear. Germline CDR1 is SGHRS and CDR2 is YFSETQ. Trimming cost V 4 bases and J 0 bases, with 5 bases left between them. The CDR3 spans 14 residues. CDR3 DNA: TGCGCCAGCAGCCTGTACTCTGGGGCCAACGTCCTGACTTTC. Amino acid sequence: CASSLYSGANVLTF.

The CDR3 sequence: CAWSGPAGVYF. Here the CDR3 DNA reads TGTGCCTGGAGTGGGCCAGCGGGAGTATATTTT. J is TRBJ2-3 and V is TRBV30; 8 positions agree with TRBD2. Per the germline V gene, CDR1 is GTSNPN and CDR2 is SVGIG (reference sequence). The CDR3 is 11 amino acids. After removal of 1 base from V and 15 bases from J, the junction contained 6 bases not matched to a gene.

The genes are TRBV6-6 and TRBJ2-7; 8 nucleotides line up with TRBD2. This CDR3 has 15 amino acids. Trimming cost V 4 bases and J 6 bases; bases outside gene matches: 11. Per the germline V gene, CDR1 is MNHNY and CDR2 is SVGAGI (reference sequence). This chain's CDR3 is CASSLSGGPFSEQYF. The CDR3 DNA reads TGTGCCAGCAGTTTGTCGGGAGGGCCTTTTAGCGAGCAGTACTTC.

The rearrangement links TRBV6-5 to TRBJ1-5, with 8 positions matching TRBD1. V gave up 6 bases and J gave up 5 bases; unmatched junction bases: 9. This CDR3 contains 15 residues. Germline CDR1 reads MNHEY; CDR2 reads SVGAGI. CDR3 sequence reads: CASSPTGGRHQPQHF. Written as DNA, the CDR3 is TGTGCCAGCAGCCCCACAGGGGGGCGCCATCAGCCCCAGCATTTT.

This clone came up a few times. CDR3 nucleotides: TGTGCCAGCAGCTTAAACAGCGGGGGCGGGGAGCTGTTTTTT. Translated, it gives CASSLNSGGGELFF. V usage is TRBV11-3 and J usage is TRBJ2-2; 8 bases are a match to TRBD2. CDR3 length: 14 amino acids. V lost 2 bases, J lost 7 bases, and 3 bases stayed unmatched. Germline V CDR1 and CDR2: SGHNT, YENEEA.